The 8 T cell receptor beta chains presented below share a single source sample, sequenced in a study of cytomegalovirus exposure and HLA in healthy donors (dated by TCRdb to about 2017). The receptor library was made with the immunoSEQ multiplex PCR assay. For the multiplex PCR, a mixture combining 60 forward primers for TCR Vbeta segments and 13 reverse primers for TCR Jbeta segments was used. Entries here come from immuneACCESS through TCRdb and include only in-frame sequences with V and J called. Some clones fail to appear in such tables; in the studies checked, an unresolved V gene covers under half of the shortfall, and the cause of the remainder is unknown. The sample table shows more than 60,000 clones, and 75% to 85% are seen once. 18% of the sample rests with the top ten. Sequencing input: PBMCs. The source is a man between 65 and 85 years old in good health and CMV-seropositive.

The gene calls are TRBV6-5 and TRBJ1-2, with TRBD1 as a possible D gene (6 bases). Germline V gives CDR1 MNHEY, CDR2 SVGAGI. The CDR3 runs 12 residues. The V gene lost 6 bases and the J gene lost 3 bases, with 8 bases spanning the gap. The CDR3 DNA is TGTGCCAGCAGGGGGACACACTATGGCTACACCTTC. Translating gives CASRGTHYGYTF.

This chain connects TRBV7-2 to TRBJ2-1, with 8 bases identical to TRBD1. CDR3 length equals 15 residues. In germline, CDR1 is SGHTA, CDR2 FQGNSA. V lost 1 base to trimming and J lost 12 bases; unmatched junction nucleotides: 11. The CDR3 DNA reads TGTGCCAGCAGCTTAGAAGGGACAGGTACAATGAGGCAGTTCTTC. Residues: CASSLEGTGTMRQFF. The variable domain in full, with the rest retrieved from reference TRBV7-2 and TRBJ2-1, is GAGVSQSPSNKVTEKGKDVELRCDPISGHTALYWYRQSLGQGLEFLIYFQGNSAPDKSGLPSDRFSAERTGGSVSTLTIQRTQQEDSAVYLCASSLEGTGTMRQFFGPGTRLTVL.

The rearrangement joins TRBV2 to TRBJ1-5; D unresolved. The CDR3 runs 14 residues. Trimming cost V 6 bases and J 4 bases, with 13 bases left between them. CDR1 is SNHLY, CDR2 FYNNEI, per germline. CDR3 protein: CASSEMTENQPQHF. The CDR3 nucleotides read TGTGCCAGCAGCGAGATGACGGAGAATCAGCCCCAGCATTTT.

This rearrangement joins TRBV10-2 to TRBJ2-3; 8 nucleotides match TRBD2. This CDR3 region has 16 residues. Germline V gene lookup returns CDR1 WSHSY and CDR2 SAAADI. The V and J ends lost 4 bases and 5 bases, in that order; junction bases with no gene match: 11. CDR3 amino acids: CASSVGRGAGVDTQYF. The CDR3 DNA follows: TGCGCCAGCAGTGTCGGGAGGGGGGCGGGAGTAGATACGCAGTATTTT.

V is TRBV19 and J is TRBJ2-5; TRBD1 matches 9 bases. V lost 6 bases and J lost 4; bases outside the gene matches: 3. The germline CDR1 and CDR2 sequences are LNHDA and SQIVND (reference sequence). The CDR3 length is 13 residues. CDR3 sequence: CASSLQGAETQYF. CDR3 sequence (DNA): TGTGCCAGTAGCTTACAGGGGGCAGAGACCCAGTACTTC.

The chain couples TRBV7-8 to TRBJ2-1; D is undetermined. Trimming left V 5 bases short and J 5 bases short, with 4 bases between. The CDR3 totals 11 residues. The germline V gene encodes CDR1 SGHVS and CDR2 FQNEAQ. The CDR3 loop is CASSPDNEQFF. Written as DNA, the CDR3 is TGTGCCAGCAGCCCAGACAATGAGCAGTTCTTC.

The rearrangement joins TRBV7-9 to TRBJ2-7, with D possibly TRBD2 on 6 matching bases. V lost 1 base to trimming and J lost 7 bases, with 20 bases between them. The germline V gene encodes CDR1 SEHNR and CDR2 FQNEAQ (reference sequence). The CDR3 length is 16 residues. CDR3 in amino acids: CASSLGNFAGRGEQYF. In DNA form, the CDR3 reads TGTGCCAGCAGCTTAGGGAACTTTGCGGGAAGAGGGGAGCAGTACTTC.

This sequence joins TRBV19 and TRBJ2-5; no clear D. This CDR3 is built from 13 residues. The V end was cut by 3 bases, the J end by 1 base, with 6 bases between. Germline V gene data show CDR1 as LNHDA and CDR2 as SQIVND (reference sequence). The CDR3 here is CASSIILQETQYF. The CDR3 DNA reads as TGTGCCAGTAGTATTATACTCCAAGAGACCCAGTACTTC.